One and the same sample provided the 10 T cell receptor beta chains below, sequenced in a study of Ad26.COV2.S vaccination and SARS-CoV-2 variants. Treatment: about 20 received Ad26.COV2.S at low or high dose, single or two shots; 5 received placebo; per-sample allocation not given. Material that was analyzed had been drawn on day 63 after the first vaccine or placebo injection. Using immunoSEQ multiplex PCR, the repertoire was profiled, and TCRdb retains in-frame clones only, with some absent. The data show approximately 300,000 clones, 85% to 90% seen once. Here the sequenced sample was peripheral blood, taken in a trial of Ad26.COV2.S vaccine versus placebo. These receptor sequences come from a person between 18 and 59 years old who received the Ad26.COV2.S COVID-19 vaccine or a placebo.

The rearrangement links TRBV30 to TRBJ1-2, with no clear D. V was clipped by 0 bases and J by 4 bases, with 24 bases between them. From germline, CDR1 is GTSNPN and CDR2 SVGIG (reference sequence). The CDR3 contains 18 residues. This CDR3 reads CAWSVLLMGDIRTYGYTF. The CDR3 DNA reads as TGTGCCTGGAGTGTACTATTAATGGGAGACATCCGAACCTATGGCTACACCTTC.

The chain combines TRBV24-1 with TRBJ2-1, with 8 bases lining up with TRBD2. J was trimmed by 0 bases and V by 3 bases; bases with no gene match: 9. The CDR3 spans 18 residues. Germline V gives CDR1 KGHDR, CDR2 SFDVKD. CDR3 nucleotides: TGTGCCACCAGTGATAGTGGGCGGGGGGTTGGCTCCTACAATGAGCAGTTCTTC. Translating gives CATSDSGRGVGSYNEQFF.

This chain links TRBV7-2 with TRBJ2-4; possible D gene TRBD2, 6 bases. The CDR3 runs 17 residues. Trimming stripped 2 bases from V and 0 bases from J, with 14 bases between. Germline V gene lookup returns CDR1 SGHTA and CDR2 FQGNSA. CDR3 region: CASSLTGVGIAKNIQYF. The CDR3 DNA reads TGTGCCAGCAGCTTAACGGGGGTGGGAATAGCCAAAAACATTCAGTACTTC.

CDR3 region: CASGTGNTGELFF. CDR3 nucleotides: TGTGCCAGCGGGACGGGAAACACCGGGGAGCTGTTTTTT. The V call is TRBV7-6, the J call TRBJ2-2; D may correspond to TRBD1 or TRBD2 (5 bases each). CDR1 and CDR2 from the germline V gene are SGHVS and FNYEAQ. This CDR3 has 13 residues. The V end lost 8 bases, the J end lost 2 bases, and 9 bases lay between the germline ends. The full variable domain, with the rest looked up from reference TRBV7-6 and TRBJ2-2, is GAGVSQSPRYKVTKRGQDVALRCDPISGHVSLYWYRQALGQGPEFLTYFNYEAQQDKSGLPNDRFSAERPEGSISTLTIQRTEQRDSAMYRCASGTGNTGELFFGEGSRLTVL.

V is TRBV9 and J is TRBJ1-2, with 11 positions matching TRBD1. V gave up 4 bases and J gave up 8 bases; unmatched junction bases: 10. The CDR3 extends over 15 amino acids. Germline values: CDR1 SGDLS, CDR2 YYNGEE. This CDR3 is CASSRGTGGIEGYTF. The CDR3 DNA reads TGTGCCAGCAGCCGGGGGACAGGGGGAATCGAGGGCTACACCTTC.

J is TRBJ1-5 and V is TRBV28; possibly TRBD1 for D (5 bases). V was cut by 2 bases and J by 8 bases, with 16 bases left in between. Germline V lookup: CDR1 MDHEN, CDR2 SYDVKM. The CDR3 sequence is 15 residues long. The CDR3: CASSLQDRALKPQHF. DNA for the CDR3: TGTGCCAGCAGTTTACAAGACAGAGCATTGAAGCCCCAGCATTTT.

This sequence joins TRBV27 and TRBJ1-4, with D perhaps TRBD1 (5 bases). V was shortened by 4 bases and J by 8 bases, with 17 bases between the two germline ends. CDR1 is MNHEY, CDR2 SMNVEV, per germline (reference sequence). The CDR3 is 15 residues long. For the CDR3, the DNA is TGTGCCAGCAGTTCCTATCGGGGGATTGGAGAAAAACTGTTTTTT. Protein: CASSSYRGIGEKLFF.

The chain couples TRBV18 to TRBJ1-3; no clear D. The germline V gene encodes CDR1 KGHSH and CDR2 LQKENI. The V and J ends lost 3 bases and 3 bases respectively, with 9 bases between them. This CDR3 region has 14 residues. The CDR3 coding sequence is TGTGCCAGCTCACCCGCGCGGGGTGGAAACACCATATATTTT. Encoded protein: CASSPARGGNTIYF. The variable domain in full, completed from reference TRBV18 and TRBJ1-3, reads NAGVMQNPRHLVRRRGQEARLRCSPMKGHSHVYWYRQLPEEGLKFMVYLQKENIIDESGMPKERFSAEFPKEGPSILRIQQVVRGDSAAYFCASSPARGGNTIYFGEGSWLTVV.

The chain recombines TRBV2 with TRBJ1-1; 9 bases align to TRBD1. V shed 7 bases, J shed 3 bases, and the junction held 6 bases outside the gene matches. This CDR3 has 14 residues. Per germline, CDR1 SNHLY and CDR2 FYNNEI. CDR3 sequence reads: CASTGTGSDTEAFF. CDR3 coding DNA: TGTGCCAGCACCGGGACAGGGAGTGACACTGAAGCTTTCTTT.

The CDR3 DNA reads TGTGCCTGGCAGGACCCGGCGGGAGAGTATTTT. It specifies CAWQDPAGEYF. The V and J genes are TRBV30 and TRBJ2-3, with TRBD2 identical over 7 bases. The V gene end was trimmed by 5 bases and the J gene end by 13 bases; junction bases not matched to a gene: 9. CDR3 length: 11 residues. Germline CDR1 and CDR2: GTSNPN and SVGIG (reference sequence).